This T cell receptor (beta chain) was captured in a study of blood T cells in healthy people across ages. Findings and limits, study-wide: Unsorted PBMC material precluded a definitive naive versus antigen-experienced comparison.

Germline loops: CDR1 LGHNA, CDR2 YSLEER. There are 14 residues in the CDR3. V gave up 0 bases and J gave up 8 bases, with 13 bases separating them. A second roughly 6 to 12 cycle PCR used barcoded and J-beta primers. Each CDR3 protein is one row after TCRdb ran MiXCR on the 5' RACE reads. The data hold 1.5 million to 1.8 million distinct CDR3 sequences, with roughly two fifths observed a single time. Turning to this clonotype: Its antigen is still unknown.

Material for sequencing was blood. This TCR derives from a woman aged 18 to 35 in good health. V usage is TRBV4-3 and J usage is TRBJ1-1; D is unresolved. CDR3 sequence reads: CASSQEYAETEAFF. The CDR3 DNA reads TGCGCCAGCAGCCAAGAGTATGCGGAAACCGAAGCTTTCTTT.